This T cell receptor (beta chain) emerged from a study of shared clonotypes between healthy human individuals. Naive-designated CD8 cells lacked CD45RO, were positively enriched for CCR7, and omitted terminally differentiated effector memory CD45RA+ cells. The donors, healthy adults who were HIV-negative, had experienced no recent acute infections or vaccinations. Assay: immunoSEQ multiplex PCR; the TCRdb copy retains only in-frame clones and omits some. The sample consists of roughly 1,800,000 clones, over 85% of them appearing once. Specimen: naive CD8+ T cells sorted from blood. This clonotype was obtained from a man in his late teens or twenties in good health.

CDR3 DNA: TGTGCCAGCAGCTTAGGGGGACTAGCCTATGAGCAGTTCTTC. Encoded protein: CASSLGGLAYEQFF. The chain uses TRBV11-2 and TRBJ2-1, with 9 bases aligning to TRBD2. V dropped 1 base and J dropped 8; count of bases not matched to a gene: 3. CDR3 size: 14 residues. Germline CDR1 and CDR2: SGHAT and FQNNGV. Based on the CDR3 plus reference TRBV11-2 and TRBJ2-1, the full variable domain is EAGVAQSPRYKIIEKRQSVAFWCNPISGHATLYWYQQILGQGPKLLIQFQNNGVVDDSQLPKDRFSAERLKGVDSTLKIQPAKLEDSAVYLCASSLGGLAYEQFFGPGTRLTVL.